This TCR beta chain was identified during a study of synovial regulatory T cells in juvenile arthritis. The approximately eleven donors had active juvenile idiopathic arthritis, with 3 polyarticular and 8 oligoarticular cases. Notes on the study in general: CDR3 overlap with synovial Tregs was higher for iaTregs than other blood Tregs. TCR diversity was lower in inflammation-associated blood Treg cells than in other blood Treg cells. Synovial Teff and blood CPL repertoires partially overlapped with iaTreg TCR repertoires, which were largely patient-private.

TCRdb's copy holds only in-frame clones and misses some; the assay was immunoSEQ multiplex PCR. This sample contains just under 10,000 clones. CDR3 size: 13 residues. The entry carries no DNA sequence. CDR1 is MNHEY, CDR2 SVGAGI, per germline. On this clone: Antigen unknown.

The chain carries TRBV6-5 and TRBJ1-5. The receptor's source is a donor younger than 35 with juvenile idiopathic arthritis. Input material: Treg cells from blood. Subset indicated: remaining (HLA-DR-negative) circulating blood Treg cells. The chain's CDR3 is CASSYRFNQPQHF.